This record covers a single TCR beta chain. Its antigen remains unknown. Autoimmune disease history or systemic immunosuppression led to patient exclusion. Data came from immunoSEQ multiplex PCR; TCRdb stores just in-frame clones and leaves some out. The sample shows about 54,000 clones, 91% of them seen only once. These data are taken from a study of OX40 agonist ivuxolimab in advanced cancers. As for the study in general: Patients received ivuxolimab, an intravenous treatment, every 2 weeks at 0.01 to 10 mg/kg. Whole-study findings and limits: Some of the lowest clonal expansion was seen in partial responders at 0.1-3.0 mg/kg.

This CDR3 is 14 amino acids long. The V segment lost 2 bases and the J segment 3 bases; nucleotides outside the gene matches: 4. CDR1 and CDR2 (germline): MNHEY, SMNVEV (reference sequence). The V call is TRBV27, the J call TRBJ2-7, with TRBD1 matching over 7 bases. The TCR comes from an adult with an advanced solid tumor such as melanoma, head and neck, liver or kidney cancer. Sequenced material: CD4+ or CD8+ T cells sorted from blood, taken in a trial of the OX40 agonist ivuxolimab. CDR3 nucleotide sequence: TGTGCCAGCAGTTTAACAGGGGCCCTCTACGAGCAGTACTTC. Its translation is CASSLTGALYEQYF.